One sample yielded the 21 T cell receptor beta chains listed below, sequenced in a study of T cell repertoires in aging, cancer and after chemotherapy. Peripheral blood genomic DNA, not sorted cells or RNA, was the template. Multiplex touch-down PCR with TRB-A/B primers amplified rearranged V-D-J TRB sequences. TCRdb ran MiXCR on the multiplex PCR reads and lists one entry per CDR3 protein. Among about 6,200 distinct CDR3 sequences, 27% were seen once, and the ten largest hold around 3.9%. Sequencing was done on a sample of blood. The receptors originated from a human donor in good health.

This clonotype was observed once. The chain joins TRBV18 to TRBJ2-7, with 10 bases that match TRBD1. The CDR3 is 13 residues long. V shed 2 bases and J 7 bases; nucleotides not matched to a gene: 2. The germline CDR1 and CDR2 sequences are KGHSH and LQKENI. In DNA, the CDR3 is TGTGCCAGCTCACCAGGGACAGGGGAGGAGCAGTACGTC. It codes for CASSPGTGEEQYV.

CDR3 sequence: CSARAGLTYNEQFF. The CDR3 DNA reads as TGCAGTGCTAGAGCGGGACTAACCTACAATGAGCAGTTCTTC. The chain carries TRBV20-1 and TRBJ2-1; 7 bases agree with TRBD2. The CDR3 spans 14 residues. The V segment lost 1 base and the J segment 2 bases; nucleotides outside the gene matches: 2. Looked up from germline, CDR1 is DFQATT and CDR2 is SNEGSKA (reference sequence).

This clonotype is medium-sized by share. V gene TRBV12-3 or TRBV12-4 combines with J gene TRBJ2-1, with 8 bases lining up with TRBD2. The CDR3 contains 16 residues. The junction had 12 bases not matched to a gene; V was cut back by 2 bases and J by 9 bases. The CDR3 region is CASSLLGSGSAREQFF. CDR3 DNA sequence: TGTGCCAGCAGTTTACTAGGCAGCGGGAGCGCGCGTGAGCAGTTCTTC.

Turning to this clonotype: Given a much more abundant clone one base away, this may be a read error. V and J are TRBV6-5 and TRBJ2-7; no reliable D call. CDR1 is MNHEY, CDR2 SVGAGI, per germline. The CDR3 consists of 11 residues. CDR3 bases: TGTGCCAGCAGGGAAGGCTACGAGCAGTGCTTC. Translation: CASREGYEQCF.

Details on this clonotype: This sequence may be a read error, since a much larger clone differs from it by one base. This chain uses TRBV27 with TRBJ2-2; D possibly corresponds to TRBD2 (5 bases). This CDR3 region has 15 residues. CDR1 and CDR2 (germline): MNHEY, SMNVEV (reference sequence). CDR3 nucleotide sequence: TGTGCCAGCAGTTTAAGCTACCAGAACACCGGGAAGCTGTTTTTT. This gives the protein CASSLSYQNTGKLFF.

In its sample, this clonotype is medium-sized (0.01 to 0.1%). The chain links TRBV11-3 to TRBJ1-2; the match to TRBD1 covers 7 bases. V shed 5 bases and J 8 bases; nucleotides not matched to a gene: 8. CDR3 length: 13 residues. Germline lookup yields CDR1 SGHNT and CDR2 YENEEA. The CDR3 DNA reads as TGTGCCAGCAGCCCAGGGGGTCGGAACGGCTACACCTTC. Encoded protein: CASSPGGRNGYTF.

The CDR3 here is CASSLSGSSYNEQFF. CDR3 nucleotide sequence: TGTGCCAGCAGCCTCAGCGGAAGCTCCTACAATGAGCAGTTCTTC. The rearrangement links TRBV7-9 to TRBJ2-1; the D gene is possibly TRBD2 (5 bases). This CDR3 is 15 amino acids long. V was pared by 5 bases and J by 0 bases, with 11 bases between. CDR1 SEHNR and CDR2 FQNEAQ come from the germline V gene (reference sequence). The full variable domain, completed using reference TRBV7-9 and TRBJ2-1, is DTGVSQNPRHKITKRGQNVTFRCDPISEHNRLYWYRQTLGQGPEFLTYFQNEAQLEKSRLLSDRFSAERPKGSFSTLEIQRTEQGDSAMYLCASSLSGSSYNEQFFGPGTRLTVL.

By its share, this clonotype is large (0.1 to 1%). The chain uses TRBV29-1 and TRBJ2-2; D remains ambiguous. Germline CDR1 and CDR2: SQVTM and ANQGSEA. Trimming stripped 3 bases from V and 1 base from J, with 6 bases between. This CDR3 has 13 amino acids. The CDR3 nucleotides read TGCAGCGTTGACCCGATGAACACCGGGGAGCTGTTTTTT. Amino acids: CSVDPMNTGELFF.

This clonotype is categorized as medium-sized. This chain joins TRBV6-6 and TRBJ2-7; possible D gene TRBD1, 6 bases. CDR3 size: 15 residues. V was pared by 6 bases and J by 2 bases, with 17 bases between. CDR1 MNHNY and CDR2 SVGAGI come from the germline V gene (reference sequence). The CDR3 nucleotides are TGTGCCAGCAGCGAACAGGGAACAAGGGCCTACGAGCAGTACTTC. It codes for CASSEQGTRAYEQYF.

This clonotype ranks as medium-sized. The chain joins TRBV12-3 or TRBV12-4 to TRBJ1-2, with D perhaps TRBD1 (5 bases). This CDR3 has 14 residues. Deletions cut 3 bases from V and 8 bases from J, with 16 bases between. The CDR3 sequence: CASSLEGLFNGYTF. The DNA of the CDR3 is TGTGCCAGCAGTTTGGAGGGGCTTTTTAACGGCTACACCTTC.

The rearrangement joins TRBV7-2 to TRBJ2-2; no clear D. The germline V gene encodes CDR1 SGHTA and CDR2 FQGNSA. The V and J ends lost 3 bases and 2 bases respectively, with 10 bases between them. This CDR3 is built from 15 residues. The CDR3 spells CASSFWSTNTGELFF. The CDR3 nucleotides are TGTGCCAGCAGCTTCTGGTCCACAAACACCGGGGAGCTGTTTTTT.

In the case of this clonotype: This may come from a read error, since a much larger clone is one base off. The chain recombines TRBV11-3 with TRBJ2-2, with D possibly matching TRBD1 (6 bases). Germline V gene lookup returns CDR1 SGHNT and CDR2 YENEEA. This CDR3 spans 13 amino acids. The CDR3 DNA reads as TGTGCCGGCAGCTTAGGGGGCACCGGGGAGCTGTTTTTT. Translating it yields CAGSLGGTGELFF.

The gene calls are TRBV7-9 and TRBJ2-3; D remains ambiguous. The germline V and J ends were trimmed by 5 bases and 2 bases, with 11 bases remaining between them. The CDR3 consists of 14 residues. The V gene's germline CDR1 is SEHNR and CDR2 FQNEAQ (reference sequence). CDR3 bases: TGTGCCAGCAGCCCTTGGACGGCCACAGATACGCAGTATTTT. Translated, it gives CASSPWTATDTQYF.

This clonotype was counted a few times. The chain carries TRBV20-1 and TRBJ1-5; D is undetermined. CDR3 length: 15 amino acids. CDR1 DFQATT and CDR2 SNEGSKA come from the germline V gene (reference sequence). With 2 bases removed from V and 3 bases from J, the gap between germline ends came to 14 bases. The CDR3 here is CSARTPHTANQPQHF. The CDR3 coding sequence is TGCAGTGCTAGAACCCCTCATACAGCCAATCAGCCCCAGCATTTT.

The chain links TRBV19 to TRBJ2-5; D is possibly TRBD1 (6 bases). This CDR3 contains 13 residues. Trimming pared 3 bases from V and 4 bases from J, leaving 9 bases between. CDR1 is LNHDA and CDR2 is SQIVND in the germline V gene (reference sequence). CDR3 coding DNA: TGTGCCAGTAGTATGGCAGGGGCAGAGACCCAGTACTTC. The encoded protein is CASSMAGAETQYF.

By sample fraction, this clonotype is medium-sized (0.01 to 0.1%). V and J are TRBV29-1 and TRBJ2-3, with D perhaps TRBD1 (6 bases). Trimming shortened V by 6 bases and J by 2 bases, and 15 bases separated the two germline ends. The CDR3 loop spans 14 amino acids. Germline V gene sequence: CDR1 SQVTM, CDR2 ANQGSEA. CDR3 region: CSVTVTGNTDTQYF. Written as DNA, the CDR3 is TGCAGCGTCACTGTGACAGGAAACACAGATACGCAGTATTTT.

The gene calls are TRBV7-3 and TRBJ2-3; TRBD1 matches 8 bases. CDR3 length: 15 amino acids. CDR1 is SGHTA and CDR2 is FQGTGA in the germline V gene. V trimming: 5 bases; J trimming: 6 bases; junction bases outside the gene matches: 10. The CDR3: CASSQAGGQGDTQYF. CDR3 sequence (DNA): TGTGCCAGCAGCCAGGCAGGGGGCCAGGGCGATACGCAGTATTTT.

This clonotype is categorized as medium-sized (0.01 to 0.1%). The V call is TRBV6-6, the J call TRBJ1-5; 8 bases are a match to TRBD1. This CDR3 spans 14 amino acids. Trimming removed 3 bases from V and 7 bases from J; junction bases left unmatched: 5. From germline, CDR1 is MNHNY and CDR2 SVGAGI (reference sequence). The CDR3 protein is CASSYSTGEQPQHF. The CDR3 bases are TGTGCCAGCAGTTATTCGACAGGGGAGCAGCCCCAGCATTTT.

A few counts support this clonotype. The chain links TRBV20-1 to TRBJ2-4, with TRBD1 matching 8 bases. V trimming: 4 bases; J trimming: 0 bases; junction bases outside the gene matches: 17. CDR1 is DFQATT and CDR2 is SNEGSKA in the germline V gene (reference sequence). The CDR3 has 19 residues. The CDR3 nucleotides are TGCAGTGCTACGTCGGGACAGGACTCAATTCGCCTAGCCAAAAACATTCAGTACTTC. Protein: CSATSGQDSIRLAKNIQYF.

V and J are TRBV19 and TRBJ2-3; D not resolved. Trimming took off 9 bases at V and 0 bases at J, with 19 bases between the two ends. The germline V gene encodes CDR1 LNHDA and CDR2 SQIVND (reference sequence). CDR3 length: 16 residues. The CDR3 nucleotides read TGTGCCAGCAAAGACGGCGGCTCCCTTAGCACAGATACGCAGTATTTT. Residues: CASKDGGSLSTDTQYF.

Notes on this clonotype: A single base separates this from a much larger clone, so it may be a read error. The chain has TRBV6-2 or TRBV6-3 and TRBJ2-3; no definite D call. The CDR3 has 13 amino acids. From germline, CDR1 is MNHEY and CDR2 SVGEGT. The ends were cut back, 3 bases at V and 7 bases at J, with 11 bases in the middle. In DNA form, the CDR3 reads TGTGCCAGCAGTTATCTGAGGTCCAATACGCAGTATTTT. Translation gives CASSYLRSNTQYF.